Each of the 21 T cell receptor beta chains below was sequenced from the same sample in a study of vaccination and CD4 T cells after COVID-19. The antigens for these receptors are not known. Sequencing of cultured CD4+ T cell DNA used the Oncomine TCR Beta short-read assay. One entry per CDR3 protein results from TCRdb running MiXCR on the PCR reads. The sample records approximately 18,000 distinct CDR3 sequences, 80% to 85% being singletons. Indicated treatment: roughly 10-day PBMC culture with coronavirus spike peptide pools or control peptides (ViraFEST assay). Specimen: CD4+ T cells from blood, cultured in vitro, collected after SARS-CoV-2 vaccination. Every receptor here comes from a human donor who received a COVID-19 vaccine.

The V call is TRBV19, the J call TRBJ2-5, with D possibly TRBD2 on 6 matching bases. Germline-derived CDR1 and CDR2 are LNHDA and SQIVND (reference sequence). V lost 6 bases and J lost 2, with 10 bases in between. This CDR3 spans 13 amino acids. CDR3 nucleotides: TGTGCCAGTAGCGTGGGGAGGCAAGAGACCCAGTACTTC. It translates to CASSVGRQETQYF.

The CDR3: CASKDRANEKLFF. The CDR3 bases are TGTGCCAGCAAAGACAGGGCCAATGAAAAACTGTTTTTT. The chain joins TRBV2 to TRBJ1-4, with 7 nucleotides matching TRBD1. V was pared by 7 bases and J by 5 bases, with 4 bases of the junction left unmatched. Germline CDR1 is SNHLY and CDR2 is FYNNEI. The CDR3 runs 13 residues.

The J gene is TRBJ2-5, the V gene TRBV9; D may match TRBD1 or TRBD2 (6 bases each). Germline lookup yields CDR1 SGDLS and CDR2 YYNGEE. The CDR3 loop spans 15 amino acids. V lost 0 bases to trimming and J lost 4 bases, with 13 bases between them. The CDR3 DNA sequence: TGTGCCAGCAGCGTAGCTCCCGGGGGCGGAGAGACCCAGTACTTC. Residues: CASSVAPGGGETQYF.

The rearrangement links TRBV6-1 to TRBJ1-1, with TRBD1 identical over 9 bases. The germline gives CDR1 MNHNS, CDR2 SASEGT. The CDR3 runs to 12 residues. V lost 5 bases, J lost 8 bases, and 3 bases stayed unmatched. In DNA form, the CDR3 reads TGTGCCAGCAGTCGCGGACAGGGGGAAGCTTTCTTT. It encodes CASSRGQGEAFF.

This chain joins TRBV20-1 and TRBJ1-2, with a tentative D call TRBD1 (5 bases). There are 15 residues in the CDR3. V was clipped by 6 bases and J by 2 bases, with 19 bases between them. Germline V gene lookup returns CDR1 DFQATT and CDR2 SNEGSKA (reference sequence). The CDR3 region is CSAPTTEDQNYGYTF. The CDR3 DNA reads as TGCAGTGCCCCCACGACAGAAGACCAGAACTATGGCTACACCTTC.

The chain has TRBV6-1 and TRBJ2-1, with D possibly matching TRBD2 (7 bases). V was shortened by 5 bases and J by 5 bases, with 16 bases between the two germline ends. Germline CDR1 MNHNS, CDR2 SASEGT. CDR3 length: 15 amino acids. The CDR3 region has the DNA TGTGCCAGCAGTCGGGGGGCCGGGATTCACAATGAGCAGTTCTTC. Translating gives CASSRGAGIHNEQFF.

The V and J genes are TRBV20-1 and TRBJ2-3; 11 bases agree with TRBD2. The junction had 8 bases not matched to a gene; V was cut back by 4 bases and J by 2 bases. The CDR3 consists of 16 residues. Germline V CDR1 and CDR2: DFQATT, SNEGSKA (reference sequence). In DNA, the CDR3 is TGCAGTGCTACACGCCTAGCGGGGGGCCTCACAGATACGCAGTATTTT. It yields the protein CSATRLAGGLTDTQYF.

This clonotype was seen just once. The gene calls are TRBV12-3 or TRBV12-4 and TRBJ1-1; no clear D gene. The CDR3 consists of 12 residues. V gave up 2 bases and J gave up 5 bases, with 6 bases separating them. As DNA, the CDR3 is TGTGCCAGCAGTTTAACGACAACTGAAGCTTTCTTT. Protein product: CASSLTTTEAFF.

This clonotype occurred once. The rearrangement uses TRBV4-2 and TRBJ1-6; 7 bases map to TRBD1. The CDR3 sequence is 14 residues long. CDR1 and CDR2 (germline): LGHNA, YNFKEQ. Unmatched junction bases numbered 4, after V lost 4 bases and J lost 7 bases. The CDR3 DNA follows: TGTGCCAGCAGCCTCCAGGGGGACAATTCACCCCTCCACTTT. Encoded protein: CASSLQGDNSPLHF.

The V call is TRBV30, the J call TRBJ2-5; TRBD2 aligns across 8 bases. The CDR3 loop spans 15 amino acids. The V gene's germline CDR1 is GTSNPN and CDR2 SVGIG (reference sequence). J lost 2 bases, V lost 7 bases, and 12 bases had no gene match. CDR3 region: CAYIPGLGLQETQYF. DNA for the CDR3: TGTGCCTACATACCGGGACTAGGACTACAAGAGACCCAGTACTTC.

V and J are TRBV7-2 and TRBJ2-3; no definite D call. Germline-derived CDR1 and CDR2 are SGHTA and FQGNSA. Trimming removed 8 bases at V and 2 bases at J, with 5 bases between. The CDR3 totals 11 residues. The CDR3 protein is CASGHTDTQYF. Here the CDR3 DNA reads TGTGCCAGCGGCCACACAGATACGCAGTATTTT.

This chain joins TRBV30 and TRBJ1-5; 10 nucleotides match TRBD1. Germline V CDR1 and CDR2: GTSNPN, SVGIG (reference sequence). The trim removed 3 bases at V and 6 bases at J, leaving 11 bases unmatched. This CDR3 is 16 amino acids long. CDR3 sequence reads: CAWSAPGQGLPQPQHF. As DNA, the CDR3 is TGTGCCTGGAGCGCACCGGGACAGGGGCTACCTCAGCCCCAGCATTTT.

The CDR3 nucleotides read TGTGCCAGTAGTATTAAAGGACAGGGGGCTCTCGACACTGAAGCTTTCTTT. Translated: CASSIKGQGALDTEAFF. The chain links TRBV19 to TRBJ1-1, with 11 bases that match TRBD1. The germline V gene encodes CDR1 LNHDA and CDR2 SQIVND (reference sequence). The trim removed 3 bases at V and 3 bases at J, leaving 9 bases unmatched. This CDR3 comprises 17 residues.

V and J are TRBV7-3 and TRBJ2-3; a weak D match, TRBD2 (6 bases). V was cut by 4 bases and J by 12 bases, with 17 bases left in between. In germline, CDR1 is SGHTA, CDR2 FQGTGA. The CDR3 extends over 13 amino acids. The CDR3 here is CASSSDPRGTQYF. Here the CDR3 DNA reads TGTGCCAGCAGCTCCGACCCACGAGGGACTCAGTATTTT. The full variable domain, rest sourced from reference TRBV7-3 and TRBJ2-3, is GAGVSQTPSNKVTEKGKYVELRCDPISGHTALYWYRQSLGQGPEFLIYFQGTGAADDSGLPNDRFFAVRPEGSVSTLKIQRTERGDSAVYLCASSSDPRGTQYFGPGTRLTVL.

The chain combines TRBV30 with TRBJ1-3, with D hard to call. The CDR3 has 11 residues. Germline CDR1 and CDR2: GTSNPN and SVGIG (reference sequence). The V end was cut by 2 bases, the J end by 8 bases, with 7 bases between. CDR3 sequence reads: CAWSTGDTIYF. The CDR3 DNA is TGTGCCTGGAGTACCGGGGACACCATATATTTT. Drawing the rest from reference TRBV30 and TRBJ1-3, the complete variable domain is SQTIHQWPATLVQPVGSPLSLECTVEGTSNPNLYWYRQAAGRGLQLLFYSVGIGQISSEVPQNLSASRPQDRQFILSSKKLLLSDSGFYLCAWSTGDTIYFGEGSWLTVV.

V gene TRBV7-6 combines with J gene TRBJ1-3; D unresolved. From germline, CDR1 is SGHVS and CDR2 FNYEAQ. V lost 6 bases to trimming and J lost 0 bases, with 12 bases between them. The CDR3 has 15 amino acids. CDR3 DNA sequence: TGTGCCAGCAGTCAAAGAGGGAGCTCTGGAAACACCATATATTTT. This encodes CASSQRGSSGNTIYF.

The CDR3: CAARDYSNQPQHF. The CDR3 DNA follows: TGTGCCGCCCGGGACTATAGCAATCAGCCCCAGCATTTT. The chain recombines TRBV10-3 with TRBJ1-5, with D possibly TRBD1 on 5 matching bases. The CDR3 runs 13 residues. V lost 11 bases, J lost 0 bases, and 11 bases lay in between. Germline V lookup: CDR1 ENHRY, CDR2 SYGVKD.

The chain couples TRBV15 to TRBJ1-5; tentative D call: TRBD1 (5 bases). Trimming left V 4 bases short and J 2 bases short, with 12 bases between. CDR3 length equals 15 residues. Germline V gene data show CDR1 as LNHNV and CDR2 as YYDKDF (reference sequence). The CDR3 DNA sequence: TGTGCCACCAGCACCGGGGGGGTAGGCAATCAGCCCCAGCATTTT. Its translation: CATSTGGVGNQPQHF.

This clonotype has a single count. This chain connects TRBV24-1 to TRBJ1-1; D gene ambiguous. The V end was cut by 12 bases, the J end by 11 bases, with 15 bases between. The V gene's germline CDR1 is KGHDR and CDR2 SFDVKD. The CDR3 has 10 amino acids. CDR3 sequence: CAAGRDRAFF. The CDR3 DNA is TGTGCCGCAGGACGGGATAGGGCTTTCTTT.

CDR3 bases: TGTGCCACCAGTGGGAAGTACCAAGAGACCCAGTACTTC. Amino acids: CATSGKYQETQYF. The chain is built from TRBV24-1 and TRBJ2-5; D is uncertain. The germline V gene has CDR1 KGHDR and CDR2 SFDVKD. The V end lost 5 bases, the J end lost 0 bases, and 6 bases lay between the germline ends. This CDR3 has 13 amino acids.

The gene calls are TRBV12-3 or TRBV12-4 and TRBJ1-1; TRBD1 aligns across 9 bases. J lost 5 bases, V lost 5 bases, and 6 bases had no gene match. The CDR3 spans 14 residues. CDR3 DNA sequence: TGTGCCAGCAGTACCCGGACAGGGGTGACTGAAGCTTTCTTT. Translation gives CASSTRTGVTEAFF.